This T cell receptor (beta chain) was captured in a study of PD-L1 blockade in urothelial cancer. The V end was cut by 5 bases, the J end by 3 bases, with 8 bases between. CDR3 length: 12 residues. Germline values: CDR1 SGHTA, CDR2 FQGNSA. Sequencing used immunoSEQ multiplex PCR; TCRdb keeps in-frame clones, though not all of them. The sample includes some 52,000 clones, approximately 81% seen only once; the top ten take 4%. Stated time point: pretreatment peripheral blood. Urothelial carcinoma in patients was locally advanced or metastatic. This TCR was recovered from an older man with urothelial cancer. This material consisted of PBMCs, taken around atezolizumab (anti-PD-L1) treatment. This chain links TRBV7-2 with TRBJ2-7; a weak D match, TRBD2 (5 bases). The CDR3 nucleotides are TGTGCCAGCAGCCACGGGGTCTACGAGCAGTACTTC. Translating gives CASSHGVYEQYF.